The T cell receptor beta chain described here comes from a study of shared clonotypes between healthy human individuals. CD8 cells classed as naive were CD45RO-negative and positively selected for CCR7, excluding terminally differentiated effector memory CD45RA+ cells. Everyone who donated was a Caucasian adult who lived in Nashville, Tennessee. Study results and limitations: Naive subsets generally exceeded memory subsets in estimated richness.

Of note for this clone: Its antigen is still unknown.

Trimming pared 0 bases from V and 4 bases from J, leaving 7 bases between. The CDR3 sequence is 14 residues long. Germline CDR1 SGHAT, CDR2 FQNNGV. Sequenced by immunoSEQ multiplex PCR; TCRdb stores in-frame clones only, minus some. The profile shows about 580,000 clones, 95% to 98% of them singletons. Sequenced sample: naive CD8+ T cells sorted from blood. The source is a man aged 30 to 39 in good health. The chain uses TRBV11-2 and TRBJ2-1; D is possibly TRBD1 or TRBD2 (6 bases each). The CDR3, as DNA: TGTGCCAGCAGCTTAGAAGGGGGGTACAATGAGCAGTTCTTC. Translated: CASSLEGGYNEQFF.